Sequencing of this T cell receptor beta chain was carried out in a study of spatial heterogeneity in lung cancer. The wider study: In cases with available follow-up PBMC samples, these were sequenced at a median of roughly two years after resection. Findings and caveats of the study: Ubiquitous expanded tumor TCRs appeared in blood more at resection than follow-up.

MiXCR, applied by TCRdb to the 5' RACE reads, yields one record per CDR3 protein. The sample has about 47,000 distinct CDR3 sequences, about 7.4% seen once. Time point of the sample: blood at routine non-recurrence follow-up after resection. Whole RNA obtained from tumor, nontumor lung or frozen PBMC underwent sequencing without sorting. V lost 4 bases to trimming and J lost 2 bases, with 9 bases between them. The germline gives CDR1 SGHRS, CDR2 YFSETQ. This CDR3 comprises 13 residues. In regard to this clonotype: Its target is unknown.

V is TRBV5-1 and J is TRBJ1-1; D may be TRBD1 (6 bases). The receptor was isolated from a female donor with early-stage non-small cell lung cancer. The sample in question was PBMCs, obtained at follow-up. For the CDR3, the DNA is TGCGCCAGCAGCCTGGACAGTAACACTGAAGCTTTCTTT. Its protein is CASSLDSNTEAFF.